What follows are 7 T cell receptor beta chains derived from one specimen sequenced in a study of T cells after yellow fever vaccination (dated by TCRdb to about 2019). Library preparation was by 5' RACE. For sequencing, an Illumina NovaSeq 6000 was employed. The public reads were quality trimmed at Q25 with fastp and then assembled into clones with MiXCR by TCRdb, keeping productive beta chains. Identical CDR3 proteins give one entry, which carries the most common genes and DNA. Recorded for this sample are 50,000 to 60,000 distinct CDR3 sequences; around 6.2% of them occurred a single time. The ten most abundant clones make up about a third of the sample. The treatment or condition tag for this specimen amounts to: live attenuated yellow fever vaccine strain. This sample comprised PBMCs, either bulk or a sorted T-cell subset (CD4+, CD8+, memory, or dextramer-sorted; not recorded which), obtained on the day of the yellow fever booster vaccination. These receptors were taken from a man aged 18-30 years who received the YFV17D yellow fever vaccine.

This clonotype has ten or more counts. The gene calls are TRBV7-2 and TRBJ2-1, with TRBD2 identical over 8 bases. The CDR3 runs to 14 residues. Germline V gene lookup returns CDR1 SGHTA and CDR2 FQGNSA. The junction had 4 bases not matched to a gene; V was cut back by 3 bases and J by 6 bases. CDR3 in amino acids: CASSLGTSLNEQFF. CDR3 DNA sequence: TGTGCCAGCAGCTTGGGGACTAGTCTCAATGAGCAGTTCTTC.

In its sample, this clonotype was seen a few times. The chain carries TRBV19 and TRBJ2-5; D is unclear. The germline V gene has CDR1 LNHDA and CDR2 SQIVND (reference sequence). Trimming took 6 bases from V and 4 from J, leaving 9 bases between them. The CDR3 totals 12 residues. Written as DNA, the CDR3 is TGTGCCAGTAGCGGACGGAGAGAGACCCAGTACTTC. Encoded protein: CASSGRRETQYF.

CDR3 sequence: CASSLGLAGNTEAFF. The CDR3 bases are TGTGCCAGCAGCTTAGGTTTGGCGGGAAACACTGAAGCTTTCTTT. V usage is TRBV7-9 and J usage is TRBJ1-1; D is unclear. CDR1 is SEHNR and CDR2 is FQNEAQ in the germline V gene (reference sequence). The V gene lost 1 base and the J gene lost 2 bases, with 11 bases spanning the gap. The CDR3 runs to 15 residues.

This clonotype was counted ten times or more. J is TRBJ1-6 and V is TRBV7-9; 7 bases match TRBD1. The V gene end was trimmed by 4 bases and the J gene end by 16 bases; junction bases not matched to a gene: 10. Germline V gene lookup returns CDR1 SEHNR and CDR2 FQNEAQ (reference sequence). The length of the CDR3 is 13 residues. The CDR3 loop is CASSSIPDRVLHF. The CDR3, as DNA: TGTGCCAGCAGCTCAATTCCCGACAGGGTTCTCCACTTT.

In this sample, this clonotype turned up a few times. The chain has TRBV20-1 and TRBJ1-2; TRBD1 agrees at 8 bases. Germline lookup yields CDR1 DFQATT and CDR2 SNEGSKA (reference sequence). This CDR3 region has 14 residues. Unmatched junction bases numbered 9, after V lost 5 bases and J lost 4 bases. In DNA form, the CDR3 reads TGCAGTGCTCACCGGCCGGGACAGGCCTATGGCTACACCTTC. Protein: CSAHRPGQAYGYTF.

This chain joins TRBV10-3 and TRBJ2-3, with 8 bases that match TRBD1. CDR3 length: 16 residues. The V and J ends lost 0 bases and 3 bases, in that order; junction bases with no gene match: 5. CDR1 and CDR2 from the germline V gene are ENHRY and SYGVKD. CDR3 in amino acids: CAISESVQGATDTQYF. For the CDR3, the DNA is TGTGCCATCAGTGAGTCGGTTCAGGGGGCAACAGATACGCAGTATTTT.

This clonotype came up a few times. The CDR3 DNA reads as TGTGCCAGCAGTCATCGGACAGGGGGCTTAATTGAGCAGTTCTTC. Its translation: CASSHRTGGLIEQFF. V gene TRBV6-2 or TRBV6-3 combines with J gene TRBJ2-1, with 11 positions matching TRBD1. J was trimmed by 9 bases and V by 5 bases; bases with no gene match: 9. There are 15 residues in the CDR3. Looked up from germline, CDR1 is MNHEY and CDR2 is SVGEGT.